The rows below give T cell receptor beta chains drawn from one sample of a study of OX40 agonist ivuxolimab in advanced cancers. Profiling relied on immunoSEQ multiplex PCR, and the TCRdb table lists in-frame clones only, not all of them. This table has 50,000 to 55,000 clones, more than 70% appearing once. Material: CD4+ or CD8+ T cells sorted from blood, obtained in a trial of the OX40 agonist ivuxolimab. Receptors were obtained from an adult with an advanced solid tumor such as melanoma, head and neck, liver or kidney cancer. CDR3s include the opening cysteine and the closing phenylalanine or tryptophan. D genes are given only for firm matches. Not every row has a clone size; where given, it reads once, few, many or a size class.

.,TRBJ2-7,.,TRBV6-1,CASSETDESAYEQYF,TGTGCCAGCAGTGAAACGGATGAGAGCGCCTACGAGCAGTACTTC
.,TRBJ2-7,.,TRBV5-5,CASSSQAGPTYEQYF,TGTGCCAGCAGCTCCCAGGCGGGGCCCACCTACGAGCAGTACTTC
.,TRBJ2-5,.,TRBV5-1,CASSLGLETQYF,TGCGCCAGCAGCTTGGGGTTAGAGACCCAGTACTTC
.,TRBJ1-3,.,TRBV5-1,CASRDGATGNTIYF,TGCGCCAGCAGAGATGGGGCGACGGGAAACACCATATATTTT
TRBD2,TRBJ2-3,.,TRBV19,CASRGSAGGLHSTDTQYF,TGTGCCAGTAGGGGTTCAGCGGGAGGCCTCCATAGCACAGATACGCAGTATTTT
TRBD1,TRBJ1-1,.,TRBV6-1,CASRSVGTGREAFF,TGTGCCAGCAGGAGTGTTGGGACAGGGAGGGAAGCTTTCTTT
.,TRBJ2-2,few,TRBV5-4,CASSRDLYANTGELFF,TGTGCCAGCAGCCGGGACTTATACGCGAACACCGGGGAGCTGTTTTTT
.,TRBJ2-7,.,TRBV4-1,CASSQDRQGRSEQYF,TGCGCCAGCAGCCAAGATAGGCAGGGTCGATCAGAGCAGTACTTC
.,TRBJ1-1,.,TRBV28,CASFPWGAQNTEAFF,TGTGCCAGCTTCCCCTGGGGGGCGCAGAACACTGAAGCTTTCTTT
.,TRBJ1-4,.,TRBV7-3,CASSLGPSEKLFF,TGTGCCAGCAGCTTAGGGCCTTCTGAAAAACTGTTTTTT
TRBD1,TRBJ2-7,once,TRBV6-6,CASSFGTVEYEQYF,TGTGCCAGCAGTTTCGGGACAGTAGAATACGAGCAGTACTTC
TRBD2,TRBJ2-7,.,TRBV18,CASSPGSSGSYEQYF,TGTGCCAGCTCACCAGGGTCTAGCGGGAGCTACGAGCAGTACTTC
.,TRBJ1-4,.,TRBV6-1,CASRIMAGYEKLFF,TGTGCCAGCAGGATTATGGCAGGATATGAAAAACTGTTTTTT
.,TRBJ2-7,.,TRBV5-4,CATAGRNSYEQYF,TGTGCCACGGCCGGTCGGAATTCCTACGAGCAGTACTTC
.,TRBJ1-5,.,TRBV5-1,CASSLEPGGDQPQHF,TGCGCCAGCAGCTTGGAGCCAGGCGGGGATCAGCCCCAGCATTTT
.,TRBJ1-5,.,TRBV6-8,CASTLIRRINQPQHF,TGTGCCAGCACTCTGATCCGGCGAATCAATCAGCCCCAGCATTTT
TRBD1,TRBJ1-2,.,TRBV27,CASSLIGGTGGSNYGYTF,TGTGCCAGCAGTTTAATAGGAGGGACAGGGGGTTCTAACTATGGCTACACCTTC
.,TRBJ2-6,.,TRBV5-1,CASSLERAGANVLTF,TGCGCCAGCAGCCTCGAAAGGGCTGGGGCCAACGTCCTGACTTTC
.,TRBJ1-1,.,TRBV29-1,CSVVIQQGTEAFF,TGCAGCGTTGTAATTCAGCAAGGGACTGAAGCTTTCTTT
.,TRBJ2-7,.,TRBV6-5,CASSYSGFSYEQYF,TGTGCCAGCAGTTACTCGGGGTTCTCCTACGAGCAGTACTTC
.,TRBJ2-5,.,TRBV5-1,CASSGVDTQETQYF,TGCGCCAGCAGCGGGGTGGACACTCAAGAGACCCAGTACTTC
TRBD1,TRBJ2-7,.,TRBV28,CASRPDRVRAAEQYF,TGTGCCAGCAGACCCGACAGGGTAAGAGCGGCCGAGCAGTACTTC
TRBD1,TRBJ2-5,.,TRBV30,CAWGTGFRETQYF,TGTGCCTGGGGGACAGGATTTAGGGAGACCCAGTACTTC
.,TRBJ2-7,.,TRBV7-9,CASSPGFSYEQYF,TGTGCCAGCAGTCCGGGATTCTCCTACGAGCAGTACTTC
TRBD2,TRBJ2-7,.,TRBV7-2,CASSLIAGVEYEQYF,TGTGCCAGCAGCTTAATAGCGGGAGTGGAGTACGAGCAGTACTTC
TRBD1,TRBJ2-1,.,TRBV5-6,CASSPGTGGYNEQFF,TGTGCCAGCAGCCCCGGGACAGGGGGCTACAATGAGCAGTTCTTC
TRBD1,TRBJ1-1,few,TRBV10-1,CASRGQGRTEAFF,TGCGCCAGCAGGGGACAGGGACGCACTGAAGCTTTCTTT
.,TRBJ1-1,once,TRBV2,CASRTSGGRDTEAFF,TGTGCCAGCAGGACATCCGGGGGGAGGGACACTGAAGCTTTCTTT
TRBD1,TRBJ1-2,once,TRBV5-4,CASSSSTGARGGYTF,TGTGCCAGCAGCTCTTCGACAGGGGCAAGGGGTGGCTACACCTTC
.,TRBJ2-1,once,TRBV6-1,CASREPGPQYNEQFF,TGTGCCAGCAGAGAACCGGGACCCCAATACAATGAGCAGTTCTTC
.,TRBJ1-3,.,TRBV11-2,CASSLAKGGSGNTIYF,TGTGCCAGCAGCTTAGCCAAGGGGGGCTCTGGAAACACCATATATTTT
TRBD1,TRBJ2-7,.,TRBV10-3,CAISQDRATYEQYF,TGTGCCATCAGCCAGGACAGGGCGACCTACGAGCAGTACTTC
TRBD1,TRBJ1-1,.,TRBV19,CASSGTTGGDTEAFF,TGTGCCAGTAGTGGCACTACAGGGGGTGACACTGAAGCTTTCTTT
.,TRBJ1-5,.,TRBV6-6,CASSNQGMSPQHF,TGTGCCAGCAGCAACCAGGGTATGAGTCCCCAGCATTTT